Detailed here is one T cell receptor (beta chain). Treatment denoted: randomized to nivolumab then ipilimumab (arm A) or the reverse (arm B). PBMC sorting kept live CD3+CD8+ cells without CD19 or CD56. This sample is drawn from a study of sequential checkpoint blockade in melanoma. Study-level information: After both sequences, patients received maintenance nivolumab.

This CDR3 spans 11 amino acids. Germline values: CDR1 DFQATT, CDR2 SNEGSKA (reference sequence). V was cut by 1 base and J by 6 bases, with 6 bases left in between. Profiled with immunoSEQ multiplex PCR; TCRdb holds only in-frame clones, not every one. Among under 20,000 clones listed, about 80% were seen once. The chain carries TRBV20-1 and TRBJ1-2; D is possibly TRBD1 (5 bases). The sample was CD8+ T cells sorted from blood (inferred from file names), taken from a patient given nivolumab and ipilimumab in sequence. This receptor was obtained from a human donor with melanoma. CDR3 sequence (DNA): TGCAGTGCTAGAGGGGGCGATGGCTACACCTTC. Residues: CSARGGDGYTF.